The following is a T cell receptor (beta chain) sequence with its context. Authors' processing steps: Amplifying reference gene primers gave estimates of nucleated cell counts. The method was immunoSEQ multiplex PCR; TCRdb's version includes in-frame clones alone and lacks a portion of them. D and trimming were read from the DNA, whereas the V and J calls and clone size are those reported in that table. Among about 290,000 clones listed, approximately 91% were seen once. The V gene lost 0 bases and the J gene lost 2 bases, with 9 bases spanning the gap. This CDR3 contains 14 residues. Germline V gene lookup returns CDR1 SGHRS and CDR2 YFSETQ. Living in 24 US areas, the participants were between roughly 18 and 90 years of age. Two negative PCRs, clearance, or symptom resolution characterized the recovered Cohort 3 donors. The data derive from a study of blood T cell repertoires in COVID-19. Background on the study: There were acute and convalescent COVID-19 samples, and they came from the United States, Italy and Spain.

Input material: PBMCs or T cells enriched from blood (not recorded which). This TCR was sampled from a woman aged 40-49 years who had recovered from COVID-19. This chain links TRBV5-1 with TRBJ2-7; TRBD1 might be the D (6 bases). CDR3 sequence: CASSLDTGTYEQYF. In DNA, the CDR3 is TGCGCCAGCAGCTTGGATACAGGGACCTACGAGCAGTACTTC.